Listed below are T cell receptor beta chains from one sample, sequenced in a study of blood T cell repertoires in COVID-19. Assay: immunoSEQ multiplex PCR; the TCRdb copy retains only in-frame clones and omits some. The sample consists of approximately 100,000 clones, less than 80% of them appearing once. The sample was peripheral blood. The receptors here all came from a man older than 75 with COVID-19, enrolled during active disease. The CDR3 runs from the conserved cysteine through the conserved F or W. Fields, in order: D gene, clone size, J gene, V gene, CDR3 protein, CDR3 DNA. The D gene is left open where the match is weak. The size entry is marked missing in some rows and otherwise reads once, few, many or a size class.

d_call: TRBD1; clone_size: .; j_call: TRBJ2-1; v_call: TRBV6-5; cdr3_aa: CASSLTGTGGNEQFF; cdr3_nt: TGTGCCAGCAGTTTAACCGGGACAGGGGGCAATGAGCAGTTCTTC
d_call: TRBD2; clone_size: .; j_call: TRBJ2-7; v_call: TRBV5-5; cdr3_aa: CASSLGLAETYEQYF; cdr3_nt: TGTGCCAGCAGCTTGGGTCTAGCGGAGACCTACGAGCAGTACTTC
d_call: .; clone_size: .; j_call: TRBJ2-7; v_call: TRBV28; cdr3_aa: CASSSGVGEQYF; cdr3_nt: TGTGCCAGCAGTTCAGGGGTAGGCGAGCAGTACTTC
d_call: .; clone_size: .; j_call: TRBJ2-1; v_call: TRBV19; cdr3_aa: CASSITFEREQFF; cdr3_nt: TGTGCCAGTAGTATAACTTTTGAGCGGGAGCAGTTCTTC
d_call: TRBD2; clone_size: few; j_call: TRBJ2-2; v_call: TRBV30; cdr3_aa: CAWRGAGGDTGELFF; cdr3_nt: TGTGCCTGGAGAGGCGCGGGAGGGGACACCGGGGAGCTGTTTTTT
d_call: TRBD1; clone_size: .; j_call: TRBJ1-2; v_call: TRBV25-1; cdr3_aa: CASRRTGGGGYTF; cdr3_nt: TGTGCCAGCAGAAGAACAGGGGGAGGCGGCTACACCTTC
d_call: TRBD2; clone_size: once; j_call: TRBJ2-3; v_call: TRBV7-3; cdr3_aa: CASSLGLAGDAQYF; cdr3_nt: TGTGCCAGCAGCTTAGGACTAGCGGGGGACGCGCAGTATTTT
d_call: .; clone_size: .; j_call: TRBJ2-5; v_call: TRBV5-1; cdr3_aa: CASSLAPPPQETQYF; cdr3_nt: TGCGCCAGCAGCTTGGCCCCTCCCCCCCAAGAGACCCAGTACTTC
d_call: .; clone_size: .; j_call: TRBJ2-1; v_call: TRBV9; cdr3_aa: CASSAQTSEEFF; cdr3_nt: TGTGCCAGCAGCGCCCAAACTAGTGAAGAGTTCTTC
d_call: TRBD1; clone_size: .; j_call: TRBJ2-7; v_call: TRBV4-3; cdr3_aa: CASSHTGGSYEQYF; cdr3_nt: TGCGCCAGCAGCCATACAGGGGGATCCTACGAGCAGTACTTC
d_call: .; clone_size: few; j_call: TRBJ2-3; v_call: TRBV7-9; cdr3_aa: CASSLRGATDTQYF; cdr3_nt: TGTGCCAGCAGCTTACGGGGGGCCACAGATACGCAGTATTTT
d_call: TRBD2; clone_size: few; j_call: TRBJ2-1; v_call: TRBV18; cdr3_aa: CASSRAGTSVYNEQFF; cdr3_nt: TGTGCCAGCTCACGCGCCGGGACTAGCGTTTACAATGAGCAGTTCTTC
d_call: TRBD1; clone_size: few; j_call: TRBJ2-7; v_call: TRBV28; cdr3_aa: CASSPTSGTVGEEQYF; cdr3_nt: TGTGCCAGCAGTCCAACCTCCGGGACAGTCGGTGAAGAGCAGTACTTC
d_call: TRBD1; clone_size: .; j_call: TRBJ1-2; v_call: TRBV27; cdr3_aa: CASSIGTGGRHGYTF; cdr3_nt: TGTGCCAGCAGTATTGGGACAGGGGGAAGGCATGGCTACACCTTC
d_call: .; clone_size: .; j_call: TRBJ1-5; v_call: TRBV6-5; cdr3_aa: CASSYGPAGHQPQHF; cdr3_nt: TGTGCCAGCAGTTACGGCCCCGCAGGCCATCAGCCCCAGCATTTT
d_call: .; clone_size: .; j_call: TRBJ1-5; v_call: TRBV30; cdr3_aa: CAWSEGTYSNQPQHF; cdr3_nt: TGTGCCTGGAGCGAGGGGACATATAGCAATCAGCCCCAGCATTTT
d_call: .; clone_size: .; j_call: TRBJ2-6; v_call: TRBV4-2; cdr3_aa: CASSHGGGSGANVLTF; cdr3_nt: TGTGCCAGCAGCCACGGAGGCGGCTCTGGGGCCAACGTCCTGACTTTC
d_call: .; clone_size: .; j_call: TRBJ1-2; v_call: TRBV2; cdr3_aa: CASSDSGLSYGYTF; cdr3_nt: TGTGCCAGCAGTGATAGCGGACTTTCCTATGGCTACACCTTC
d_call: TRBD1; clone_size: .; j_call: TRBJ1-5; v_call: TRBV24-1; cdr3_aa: CATSGGGQGSNQPQHF; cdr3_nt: TGTGCCACCAGTGGGGGGGGACAGGGTAGCAATCAGCCCCAGCATTTT
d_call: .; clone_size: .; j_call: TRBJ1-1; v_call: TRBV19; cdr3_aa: CASSPGLNTEAFF; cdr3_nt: TGTGCCAGTAGTCCCGGTCTGAACACTGAAGCTTTCTTT
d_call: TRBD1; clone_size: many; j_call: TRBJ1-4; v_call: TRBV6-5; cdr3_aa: CASSYSTGVLGEKLFF; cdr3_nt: TGTGCCAGCAGTTACTCGACAGGGGTTTTGGGAGAAAAACTGTTTTTT
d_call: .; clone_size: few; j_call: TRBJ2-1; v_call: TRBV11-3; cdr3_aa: CASSHQDSYNEQFF; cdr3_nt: TGTGCCAGCAGCCACCAGGACAGCTACAATGAGCAGTTCTTC
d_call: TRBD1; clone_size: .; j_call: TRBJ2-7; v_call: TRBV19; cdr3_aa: CASSRTGAREQYF; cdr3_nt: TGTGCCAGTAGTAGGACAGGGGCACGCGAGCAGTACTTC
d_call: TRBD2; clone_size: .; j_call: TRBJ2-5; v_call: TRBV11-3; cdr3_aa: CASSLDGRLAGETQYF; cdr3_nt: TGTGCCAGCAGCTTAGATGGTCGGCTAGCGGGAGAGACCCAGTACTTC
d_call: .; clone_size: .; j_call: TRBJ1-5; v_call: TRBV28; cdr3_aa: CASSLGTMGNQPQHF; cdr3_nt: TGTGCCAGCAGTTTGGGGACAATGGGCAATCAGCCCCAGCATTTT
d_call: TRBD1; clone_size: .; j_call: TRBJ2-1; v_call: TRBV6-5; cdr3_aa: CASSRDRGYDEQFF; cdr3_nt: TGTGCCAGCAGCCGGGACAGGGGTTACGATGAGCAGTTCTTC
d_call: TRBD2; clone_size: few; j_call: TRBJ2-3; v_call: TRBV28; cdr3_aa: CASSSGTSDQYF; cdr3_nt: TGTGCCAGCAGTTCCGGGACTAGTGATCAGTATTTT
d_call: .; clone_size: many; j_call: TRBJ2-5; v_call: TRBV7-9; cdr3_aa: CASSTGVRETQYF; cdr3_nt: TGTGCCAGCAGCACCGGGGTGAGAGAGACCCAGTACTTC
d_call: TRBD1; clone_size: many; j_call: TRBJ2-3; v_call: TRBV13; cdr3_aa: CASSGTGSADTQYF; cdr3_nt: TGTGCCAGCAGCGGGACAGGGAGCGCAGATACGCAGTATTTT
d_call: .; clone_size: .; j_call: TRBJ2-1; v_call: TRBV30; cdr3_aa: CAWSGGRDDWNEQFF; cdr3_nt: TGTGCCTGGAGTGGTGGGCGGGATGATTGGAATGAGCAGTTCTTC
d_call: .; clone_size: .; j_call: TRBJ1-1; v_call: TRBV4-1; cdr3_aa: CASSQGGQRIAFF; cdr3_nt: TGCGCCAGCAGCCAAGGCGGACAGAGGATTGCTTTCTTT
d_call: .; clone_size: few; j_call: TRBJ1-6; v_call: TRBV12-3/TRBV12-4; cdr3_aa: CASSFQGNSPLHF; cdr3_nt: TGTGCCAGCAGTTTCCAGGGAAATTCACCCCTCCACTTT
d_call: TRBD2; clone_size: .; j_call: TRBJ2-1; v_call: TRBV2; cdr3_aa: CASGRAYNEQFF; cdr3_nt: TGTGCCAGCGGGAGGGCGTACAATGAGCAGTTCTTC
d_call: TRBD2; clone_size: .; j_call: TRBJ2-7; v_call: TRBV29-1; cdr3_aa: CSVEDPGSSGREGYEQYF; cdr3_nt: TGCAGCGTTGAAGATCCCGGGTCTAGCGGGAGGGAGGGCTACGAGCAGTACTTC
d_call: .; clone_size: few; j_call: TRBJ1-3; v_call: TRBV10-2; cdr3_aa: CASSEGRQGRGNTIYF; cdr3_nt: TGCGCCAGCAGTGAGGGAAGGCAGGGTCGTGGAAACACCATATATTTT
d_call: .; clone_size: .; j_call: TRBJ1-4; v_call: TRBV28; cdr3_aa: CASRMGQLLFF; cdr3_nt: TGTGCCAGCCGCATGGGCCAGTTACTGTTTTTT
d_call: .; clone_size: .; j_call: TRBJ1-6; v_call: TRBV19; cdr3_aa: CASSMSPWSSGSPLHF; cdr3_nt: TGTGCCAGTAGTATGAGTCCCTGGTCGTCTGGTTCACCCCTCCACTTT
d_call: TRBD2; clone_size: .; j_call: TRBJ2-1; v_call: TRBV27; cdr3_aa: CASSLISGSDGEQFF; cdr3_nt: TGTGCCAGCAGTTTAATCAGCGGGAGCGATGGTGAGCAGTTCTTC
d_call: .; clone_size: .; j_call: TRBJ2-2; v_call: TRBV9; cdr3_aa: CASSVARTDTGELFF; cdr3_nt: TGTGCCAGCAGCGTAGCTAGGACAGACACCGGGGAGCTGTTTTTT
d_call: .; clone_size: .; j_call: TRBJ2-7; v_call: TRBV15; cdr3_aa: CATSRDPLTVYEQYF; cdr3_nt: TGTGCCACCAGCAGAGATCCCTTGACTGTTTACGAGCAGTACTTC
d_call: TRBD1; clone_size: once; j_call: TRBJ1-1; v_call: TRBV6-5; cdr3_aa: CASRLGQLNTEAFF; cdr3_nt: TGTGCCAGCAGGCTGGGACAGTTGAACACTGAAGCTTTCTTT
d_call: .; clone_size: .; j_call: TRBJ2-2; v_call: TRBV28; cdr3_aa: CASSWGGHTGELFF; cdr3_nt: TGTGCCAGCAGTTGGGGAGGACACACCGGGGAGCTGTTTTTT
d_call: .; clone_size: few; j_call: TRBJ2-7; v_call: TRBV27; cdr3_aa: CASSYGAEQYF; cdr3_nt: TGTGCCAGCAGTTATGGGGCCGAGCAGTACTTC
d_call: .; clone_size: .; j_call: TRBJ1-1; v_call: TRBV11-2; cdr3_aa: CASRAGPGLKAFF; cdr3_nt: TGTGCCAGCAGAGCAGGTCCTGGACTGAAAGCTTTCTTT
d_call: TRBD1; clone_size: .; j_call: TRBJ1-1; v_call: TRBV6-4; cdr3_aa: CASRASDRENTEAFF; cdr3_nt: TGTGCCAGCAGAGCTTCGGACAGGGAGAACACTGAAGCTTTCTTT
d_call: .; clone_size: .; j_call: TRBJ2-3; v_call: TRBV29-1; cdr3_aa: CSVGEVASTDTQYF; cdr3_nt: TGCAGCGTTGGAGAAGTAGCGAGCACAGATACGCAGTATTTT
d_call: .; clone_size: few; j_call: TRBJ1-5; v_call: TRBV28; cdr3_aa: CASSFVVGAPGNQPQHF; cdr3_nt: TGTGCCAGCAGTTTTGTCGTCGGAGCTCCTGGCAATCAGCCCCAGCATTTT